This T cell receptor (beta chain) comes out of a study of blood T cell repertoires in COVID-19. Overall study context: COVID-19 samples from acute and convalescent phases originated in the United States, Italy and Spain. Nucleic acid was either cDNA or gDNA, and it came from T cells, B-cell-depleted T cells, or PBMCs.

In the source study's methods: For nucleated cells, counts were estimated from reference gene primer amplification. Repertoires were generated with immunoSEQ multiplex PCR, while TCRdb's copy carries only in-frame clones and drops some. The DNA was the basis for D and trimming; V, J and clone size are from that table. The sample has hundreds of thousands of clones; approximately 88% are singletons. During active infection, Seattle patients enrolled and were then monitored through disease. Trimming cost V 4 bases and J 15 bases; bases outside gene matches: 9. Germline-derived CDR1 and CDR2 are PRHDT and FYEKMQ (reference sequence). CDR3 length equals 14 residues.

Sequencing used peripheral blood. V is TRBV13 and J is TRBJ2-1; TRBD2 aligns across 13 bases. The sequence was obtained from a woman in her 70s with COVID-19, enrolled during active disease. DNA of the CDR3: TGTGCCAGCAGCTCCGGACTAGCGGGAGAATCTCGGTTCTTC. Protein: CASSSGLAGESRFF.